The TCR beta chain described here comes from a study of blood T cell repertoires in COVID-19. Generated by immunoSEQ multiplex PCR, the TCRdb table keeps only in-frame clones and is missing some. The data hold about 300,000 clones, with roughly 80% observed a single time. In germline, CDR1 is SGHAT, CDR2 FQDESV (reference sequence). After removal of 2 bases from V and 6 bases from J, the junction contained 4 bases not matched to a gene. The CDR3 runs 14 residues. This clonotype was sampled from a woman aged 50 to 65 who had recovered from COVID-19. The sequenced sample was peripheral blood. The chain links TRBV11-1 to TRBJ1-1; 9 bases map to TRBD1. The CDR3 region is CASSLTYRGPEAFF. The CDR3 region has the DNA TGTGCCAGCAGCTTAACATACAGGGGGCCTGAAGCTTTCTTT.